Shown below are 27 T cell receptor beta chains from a single sample sequenced in a study of tumor and adjacent non-tumor tissue in lung cancer. The template was RNA from unsorted bulk tissue. The library came from three nested PCR rounds adapted from ARM-PCR protocols. TCRdb re-called the multiplex PCR reads with MiXCR, one entry per CDR3 protein. The table shows around 120,000 distinct CDR3 sequences, with roughly 67% occurring only once. Sequenced input: lung tumor tissue. These receptor sequences come from a man aged 30 to 39 with non-small cell lung cancer.

In its sample, this clonotype was seen a few times. Given a much more abundant clone one base away, this may be a read error. This rearrangement joins TRBV6-2 or TRBV6-3 to TRBJ1-1, with 9 positions matching TRBD1. Unmatched junction bases numbered 7, after V lost 7 bases and J lost 7 bases. The germline CDR1 and CDR2 sequences are MNHEY and SVGEGT. This CDR3 region has 13 residues. The CDR3 nucleotides read TGTGCCAGCATAACAGGGGGCTGGAGTGAAGCTTTCTTT. This codes for CASITGGWSEAFF.

This clonotype was counted between two and nine times. A junction boundary mismatches the germline segment, possibly from a read error. The V gene is TRBV5-1, the J gene TRBJ2-2, with 7 bases matching TRBD1. The length of the CDR3 is 17 residues. Germline V gives CDR1 SGHRS, CDR2 YFSETQ. CDR3 nucleotides: TGCGCCAGCAGCTTGACAGGGGTGACCGCCAACACCAGGGAGCTGTTCTTT. Translated, it gives CASSLTGVTANTRELFF.

This clonotype was recorded at least ten times. This chain uses TRBV4-2 with TRBJ2-3; 7 bases agree with TRBD1. The CDR3 runs 16 residues. V lost 2 bases to trimming and J lost 8 bases; unmatched junction nucleotides: 13. CDR1 and CDR2 from the germline V gene are LGHNA and YNFKEQ. CDR3 nucleotides: TGTGCCAGCAGCCAACTCGGGACAGAAATGGTGGGTACGCAGTATTTT. It specifies CASSQLGTEMVGTQYF.

This clonotype was seen just once. As the CDR3 is not closed by the conserved phenylalanine or tryptophan, this likely results from a read error. The V call is TRBV11-2, the J call TRBJ2-2; D possibly corresponds to TRBD1 (6 bases). Trimming pared 5 bases from V and 5 bases from J, leaving 12 bases between. CDR1 and CDR2 (germline): SGHAT, FQNNGV. This CDR3 is built from 14 residues. CDR3 protein: CASSLQGSTGELFS. DNA of the CDR3: TGTGCCAGCAGCCTTCAGGGGAGTACCGGGGAGCTGTTTTCT.

As for this clonotype: Relative to the germline gene, one junction end is altered; a read error may explain this. The chain employs TRBV29-1 and TRBJ1-1, with 9 nucleotides matching TRBD1. In germline, CDR1 is SQVTM, CDR2 ANQGSEA. The CDR3 has 16 residues. The CDR3 protein is CSTGGQGGRMNTEAFF. Written as DNA, the CDR3 is TGTAGCACTGGGGGACAGGGAGGCAGAATGAACACTGAAGCTTTCTTT.

Comment on this clonotype: A much larger clone sits a single nucleotide away, making a read error possible. The chain is built from TRBV6-6 and TRBJ1-2, with TRBD1 identical over 10 bases. The CDR3 has 15 residues. Germline values: CDR1 MNHNY, CDR2 SVGAGI (reference sequence). J lost 9 bases, V lost 6 bases, and 13 bases had no gene match. The CDR3 reads CASRLPGQGKDSYTF. CDR3 coding DNA: TGTGCCAGCAGGCTCCCGGGACAGGGGAAGGATAGCTACACCTTC.

Worth noting for this clonotype: Just one base apart from a much larger clone, this may be a read error. This chain joins TRBV20-1 and TRBJ2-1, with 11 bases fitting TRBD2. The V gene's germline CDR1 is DFQATT and CDR2 SNEGSKA (reference sequence). V gave up 6 bases and J gave up 0 bases; unmatched junction bases: 7. The CDR3 is made up of 16 amino acids. DNA of the CDR3: TGCAGTGCAGAACCGGGACTAGCGGACTCCTACAATGAGCAGTTCTTC. Encoded protein: CSAEPGLADSYNEQFF.

This clonotype showed up just a few times. The rearrangement uses TRBV7-9 and TRBJ2-7; D call uncertain. The V gene lost 4 bases and the J gene lost 6 bases, with 7 bases spanning the gap. CDR3 size: 11 residues. Germline V lookup: CDR1 SEHNR, CDR2 FQNEAQ (reference sequence). DNA of the CDR3: TGTGCCAGCAGCTCCCCAGTCGAGCAGTACTTC. Protein sequence: CASSSPVEQYF.

Worth noting for this clonotype: This could be a read error, since a much larger clone is one nucleotide away. Lacking the conserved final phenylalanine or tryptophan, this CDR3 likely reflects a read error. This chain links TRBV29-1 with TRBJ2-3, with 7 nucleotides matching TRBD2. CDR1 and CDR2 (germline): SQVTM, ANQGSEA. V was clipped by 0 bases and J by 2 bases; unmatched bases: 11. The CDR3 is made up of 17 amino acids. CDR3 amino acids: CSVEDPLAEMYTDTQYS. The CDR3 coding sequence is TGCAGCGTTGAAGATCCCCTAGCGGAAATGTACACAGATACGCAGTATTCT.

Note on this clonotype: The CDR3 ends on some other residue instead of the conserved phenylalanine or tryptophan, so this is likely a read error. CDR3 sequence reads: CASGLVTIDTEAFL. CDR3 bases: TGTGCCAGCGGTTTAGTGACAATAGACACTGAAGCTTTCTTA. The V gene is TRBV12-3 or TRBV12-4, the J gene TRBJ1-1; unclear D gene. This CDR3 spans 14 amino acids.

As concerns this clonotype: The junction differs from germline at one of its ends, possibly a read error. The chain joins TRBV11-2 to TRBJ2-7, with D tentatively TRBD1 (6 bases). This CDR3 is built from 15 residues. Germline V CDR1 and CDR2: SGHAT, FQNNGV. The CDR3 DNA sequence: TGTGCCAGCAGTTTAGGGTCAGGGGCCTCCTACGAGCAGTACTTC. Its protein is CASSLGSGASYEQYF.

As regards this clonotype: Sequence at one end of the junction differs from germline and may be a read error. The chain recombines TRBV29-1 with TRBJ1-1; unclear D gene. Germline assignment: CDR1 SQVTM and CDR2 ANQGSEA. The length of the CDR3 is 13 residues. CDR3 protein: CNVVVDPNTEAFF. The CDR3 nucleotides read TGCAACGTTGTAGTGGACCCGAACACTGAAGCTTTCTTT.

This clonotype was seen a handful of times. J is TRBJ2-6 and V is TRBV12-3 or TRBV12-4; the D gene could be TRBD1 or TRBD2 (6 bases each). CDR3 size: 17 residues. Trimming stripped 10 bases from V and 1 base from J, with 20 bases between. For the CDR3, the DNA is TGTGCCACTACATGGGGGGCAGGGCTGTCTGGGGCCAACGTCCTGACTTTC. Its protein product is CATTWGAGLSGANVLTF.

In this sample, this clonotype turned up a few times. Possible read error: a much larger clone is one base away. The CDR3 ends on some other residue instead of the conserved phenylalanine or tryptophan, so this is likely a read error. The rearrangement joins TRBV10-3 to TRBJ1-2, with 9 bases matching TRBD1. In germline, CDR1 is ENHRY, CDR2 SYGVKD. V was clipped by 7 bases and J by 5 bases; unmatched bases: 8. This CDR3 comprises 14 residues. DNA for the CDR3: TGTGCCATCAAACAGGGGGCGAATAAGTATGGCTACACCTTA. Protein product: CAIKQGANKYGYTL.

Worth noting for this clonotype: This could be a read error, since a much larger clone is one nucleotide away. The rearrangement links TRBV20-1 to TRBJ1-1, with TRBD1 as a possible D gene (5 bases). The CDR3 sequence is 13 residues long. Germline loops: CDR1 DFQATT, CDR2 SNEGSKA (reference sequence). The V end was cut by 5 bases, the J end by 5 bases, with 15 bases between. The CDR3 is CSASRSGGTEAFF. CDR3 in DNA: TGCAGTGCTTCACGATCTGGGGGGACTGAAGCTTTCTTT.

Notes on this clonotype: Possible read error: a much larger clone is one base away. The chain links TRBV12-3 or TRBV12-4 to TRBJ1-4, with 10 bases fitting TRBD1. The CDR3 spans 15 residues. The V and J ends lost 5 bases and 3 bases, in that order; junction bases with no gene match: 3. The CDR3 nucleotides read TGTGCCAGCAGTGCGGGACAGGGGTCTAATGAAAAACTGTTTTTT. The encoded protein is CASSAGQGSNEKLFF.

In regard to this clonotype: Possible read error: a much larger clone is one base away. The chain uses TRBV4-1 and TRBJ2-7; D is unclear. CDR3 length: 13 residues. Germline CDR1 and CDR2: MGHRA and YSYEKL. The CDR3, as DNA: TGCACCAGCAGCCAAGCCGGACCCCACGAGCAGTACTTC. Protein: CTSSQAGPHEQYF.

Worth noting for this clonotype: A junction boundary mismatches the germline segment, possibly from a read error. V is TRBV11-3 and J is TRBJ2-1; 8 bases match TRBD2. From germline, CDR1 is SGHNT and CDR2 YENEEA. This CDR3 is built from 15 residues. The CDR3 sequence is CANSLDLAGYIEQLF. As DNA, the CDR3 is TGTGCCAACAGCTTAGACCTAGCGGGTTACATTGAGCAGCTCTTC.

The chain joins TRBV24-1 to TRBJ2-1; TRBD2 matches 10 bases. Per the germline V gene, CDR1 is KGHDR and CDR2 is SFDVKD. V dropped 12 bases and J dropped 4; count of bases not matched to a gene: 17. CDR3 size: 17 residues. This chain's CDR3 is CASQGGGIAGGYNEQFF. DNA for the CDR3: TGTGCCTCACAAGGGGGGGGTATAGCGGGAGGATACAATGAGCAGTTCTTC.

Comment on this clonotype: A single base separates this from a much larger clone, so it may be a read error. The V and J genes are TRBV12-3 or TRBV12-4 and TRBJ1-5, with no clear D. The CDR3 has 14 residues. V lost 1 base, J lost 6 bases, and 10 bases lay in between. This CDR3 reads CASSLGSGGQPQHF. As DNA, the CDR3 is TGTGCCAGCAGTTTAGGGAGCGGCGGTCAGCCCCAGCATTTT.

Worth noting for this clonotype: The junction departs from the called germline gene at one end, perhaps through a read error. This sequence joins TRBV20-1 and TRBJ2-1, with 11 bases identical to TRBD2. Germline V lookup: CDR1 DFQATT, CDR2 SNEGSKA (reference sequence). The CDR3 extends over 14 amino acids. CDR3 sequence reads: CSVRTSGSWDEEFF. The CDR3 coding sequence is TGTAGTGTTAGAACTAGCGGGAGTTGGGATGAGGAGTTCTTC.

In regard to this clonotype: The conserved closing phenylalanine or tryptophan is absent in this CDR3, likely reflecting a read error. The V gene is TRBV4-1, the J gene TRBJ1-1; no clear D. Trimming stripped 4 bases from V and 1 base from J, with 19 bases between. Germline assignment: CDR1 MGHRA and CDR2 YSYEKL. This CDR3 region has 17 residues. CDR3 coding DNA: TGCGCCAGCAGCCTCGATGTTTGGCACGGATCGAACACTGAAGCTTTCTGT. As protein: CASSLDVWHGSNTEAFC.

The chain recombines TRBV11-3 with TRBJ2-7; maybe TRBD1 (5 bases). V was cut by 1 base and J by 3 bases, with 10 bases left in between. In germline, CDR1 is SGHNT, CDR2 YENEEA. The CDR3 is made up of 14 amino acids. CDR3 region: CASSLGPGYYEQYF. Here the CDR3 DNA reads TGTGCCAGCAGCTTAGGCCCAGGGTACTACGAGCAGTACTTC.

A word on this clonotype: The junction departs from the called germline gene at one end, perhaps through a read error. The chain recombines TRBV11-3 with TRBJ1-1; 7 bases line up with TRBD1. The CDR3 has 15 residues. Germline assignment: CDR1 SGHNT and CDR2 YENEEA. For the CDR3, the DNA is TGTCCCAGCAGCTTAGGGACAGTATTAAACACTGAAGCTTTCTTT. It specifies CPSSLGTVLNTEAFF.

V is TRBV5-1 and J is TRBJ1-1; the D gene is possibly TRBD1 (5 bases). CDR3 length: 14 residues. The germline gives CDR1 SGHRS, CDR2 YFSETQ. With 2 bases removed from V and 8 bases from J, the gap between germline ends came to 16 bases. The CDR3 sequence: CASSLIDSVTEAFF. The CDR3 bases are TGCGCCAGCAGCTTAATAGACAGCGTCACCGAAGCTTTCTTT.

As concerns this clonotype: A read error may explain this, as a much larger clone is one base away. The rearrangement links TRBV20-1 to TRBJ2-6; D gene uncertain. CDR3 length: 15 amino acids. Per the germline V gene, CDR1 is DFQATT and CDR2 is SNEGSKA (reference sequence). Here the CDR3 reads CSARDAGPGTNVLTF. CDR3 DNA: TGCAGTGCTAGAGATGCCGGGCCTGGGACCAACGTCCTGACTTTC.

This clonotype was counted only a few times. A much larger clone differs from this one at a single base, so this may be a read error. The chain recombines TRBV4-1 with TRBJ1-2; D not certain. The CDR3 is 14 residues long. Germline assignment: CDR1 MGHRA and CDR2 YSYEKL. The CDR3 spells CASSQDARSYGYIF. The CDR3 DNA reads TGCGCCAGCAGCCAAGATGCCAGGAGCTATGGCTACATCTTC.